These 29 T cell receptor beta chains share one sample of origin, sequenced in a study of T cells in Graves' hyperthyroidism and ophthalmopathy. TCR beta CDR3 regions were amplified from RNA. During a first-round RT-PCR of the TCR CDR3, the HTBI primer set was used. TCRdb fed the multiplex PCR reads into MiXCR, producing one record per CDR3 protein. This sample carries 500,000 to 600,000 distinct CDR3 sequences, around 42% of them seen once, and the ten largest clones take about 8.3%. Sequencing input: peripheral blood or thyroid tissue (not recorded which). These receptors originate from a woman between 18 and 29 years old with Graves' hyperthyroidism.

The rearrangement joins TRBV6-6 to TRBJ2-5; D is unclear. This CDR3 is built from 12 residues. Germline lookup yields CDR1 MNHNY and CDR2 SVGAGI (reference sequence). V was shortened by 5 bases and J by 4 bases, with 8 bases between the two germline ends. CDR3 nucleotide sequence: TGTGCCAGCAGTCGGAACCTAGAGACCCAGTACTTC. It translates to CASSRNLETQYF.

Many counts were recorded for this clonotype. The chain links TRBV27 to TRBJ1-2, with TRBD1 identical over 7 bases. Looked up from germline, CDR1 is MNHEY and CDR2 is SMNVEV (reference sequence). The CDR3 loop spans 14 amino acids. V dropped 6 bases and J dropped 3; count of bases not matched to a gene: 7. CDR3 DNA: TGTGCCAGCAGCCCCGACAGGGCCTACTATGGCTACACCTTC. Translated: CASSPDRAYYGYTF.

Here the CDR3 DNA reads TGCAGTGCTTCACTAGCGGGAGGGCAAGCTTTCTTT. Translation gives CSASLAGGQAFF. The chain employs TRBV20-1 and TRBJ1-1; D unclear. Deletions cut 5 bases from V and 9 bases from J, with 16 bases between. The V gene's germline CDR1 is DFQATT and CDR2 SNEGSKA (reference sequence). The CDR3 has 12 residues.

This clonotype has ten or more counts. The genes are TRBV20-1 and TRBJ2-7; D possibly corresponds to TRBD2 (5 bases). V lost 2 bases and J 4 bases, leaving 12 bases between the germline ends. CDR1 is DFQATT and CDR2 is SNEGSKA in the germline V gene (reference sequence). The length of the CDR3 is 13 residues. CDR3 nucleotide sequence: TGCAGTGCTAGATCGGGGTCTGCTTACGAGCAGTACTTC. Translation gives CSARSGSAYEQYF.

The V and J genes are TRBV29-1 and TRBJ1-5; D unclear. This CDR3 is 12 amino acids long. The V end was cut by 8 bases, the J end by 4 bases, with 12 bases between. Germline assignment: CDR1 SQVTM and CDR2 ANQGSEA. In nucleotides, the CDR3 is TGCAGCACCAACAAGAGTAATCAGCCCCAGCATTTT. This encodes CSTNKSNQPQHF. The variable domain in full, with the rest retrieved from reference TRBV29-1 and TRBJ1-5, is SAVISQKPSRDICQRGTSLTIQCQVDSQVTMMFWYRQQPGQSLTLIATANQGSEATYESGFVIDKFPISRPNLTFSTLTVSNMSPEDSSIYLCSTNKSNQPQHFGDGTRLSIL.

V is TRBV20-1 and J is TRBJ2-3; 7 bases align to TRBD1. In germline, CDR1 is DFQATT, CDR2 SNEGSKA (reference sequence). V shed 6 bases and J 4 bases; nucleotides not matched to a gene: 10. CDR3 size: 14 residues. The CDR3, as DNA: TGCAGTGCCACGCCTAGGGACAGACCAGATACGCAGTATTTT. This sequence encodes CSATPRDRPDTQYF.

This clonotype was counted at least ten times. V is TRBV7-9 and J is TRBJ2-7; D possibly uses TRBD1 or TRBD2 (6 bases each). The germline CDR1 and CDR2 sequences are SEHNR and FQNEAQ (reference sequence). Trimming shortened V by 1 base and J by 1 base, and 11 bases separated the two germline ends. The CDR3 runs to 15 residues. CDR3 DNA: TGTGCCAGCAGCTTAGAGGGGGGCCCTTCCTACGAGCAGTACTTC. Translating gives CASSLEGGPSYEQYF.

For this clonotype: A much bigger clone sits one base away, suggesting this may be a read error. This sequence joins TRBV20-1 and TRBJ2-5; 14 bases fit TRBD2. V trimming: 5 bases; J trimming: 4 bases; junction bases outside the gene matches: 9. Germline-derived CDR1 and CDR2 are DFQATT and SNEGSKA (reference sequence). This CDR3 is built from 16 residues. This CDR3 reads CSARPGLAGVAETQYF. CDR3 in DNA: TGCAGTGCTCGGCCGGGACTAGCGGGAGTCGCAGAGACCCAGTACTTC.

This clonotype has more than one count but fewer than ten. The chain employs TRBV18 and TRBJ2-5; D unresolved. The CDR3 is 13 amino acids. V lost 2 bases, J lost 8 bases, and 12 bases lay in between. Per the germline V gene, CDR1 is KGHSH and CDR2 is LQKENI. CDR3 nucleotides: TGTGCCAGCTCACCAGGGTACGGAGAAACCCAGTACTTC. Translated: CASSPGYGETQYF.

This clonotype was seen many times. The CDR3 region is CASRGQYTGELFF. For the CDR3, the DNA is TGTGCCAGCAGGGGACAGTACACCGGGGAGCTGTTTTTT. The chain couples TRBV12-3 or TRBV12-4 to TRBJ2-2; 7 bases map to TRBD1. V dropped 6 bases and J dropped 3; count of bases not matched to a gene: 1. The CDR3 loop spans 13 amino acids.

DNA for the CDR3: TGTGCCAGCAGCGCAACCGGACAGGGGTTTGGCTACACCTTC. Translation gives CASSATGQGFGYTF. The chain links TRBV7-8 to TRBJ1-2; 9 bases map to TRBD1. V dropped 5 bases and J dropped 7; count of bases not matched to a gene: 8. The length of the CDR3 is 14 residues. Germline loops: CDR1 SGHVS, CDR2 FQNEAQ.

This clonotype was observed a few times. The chain combines TRBV29-1 with TRBJ2-7, with 8 bases that match TRBD1. Germline lookup yields CDR1 SQVTM and CDR2 ANQGSEA. The CDR3 totals 15 residues. V dropped 4 bases and J dropped 3; count of bases not matched to a gene: 11. The CDR3 spells CSVGGWTGYGYEQYF. In DNA, the CDR3 is TGCAGCGTTGGGGGGTGGACAGGGTACGGCTACGAGCAGTACTTC.

This clonotype turned up a few times. The chain links TRBV24-1 to TRBJ2-5; 7 bases are shared with TRBD1. Germline CDR1 reads KGHDR; CDR2 reads SFDVKD. The CDR3 loop spans 16 amino acids. With 5 bases clipped from V and 0 bases from J, the junction kept 8 bases outside the gene matches. The CDR3 region has the DNA TGTGCCACCAGTGGAGCCGGGACAGACAACCAAGAGACCCAGTACTTC. This sequence encodes CATSGAGTDNQETQYF.

A note on this clonotype: This may be a read error, as it is one base from a much larger clone. This sequence joins TRBV24-1 and TRBJ1-1, with TRBD1 matching 8 bases. The CDR3 runs to 15 residues. Per germline, CDR1 KGHDR and CDR2 SFDVKD. CDR3 sequence reads: CATSDGTGMNTEASF. The CDR3 DNA is TGTGCCACCAGTGATGGGACAGGAATGAACACTGAAGCTTCCTTT.

This clonotype was detected ten times or more. The rearrangement uses TRBV11-2 and TRBJ1-3; maybe TRBD1 (5 bases). The CDR3 consists of 15 residues. Germline V gives CDR1 SGHAT, CDR2 FQNNGV. V was clipped by 2 bases and J by 9 bases, with 17 bases between them. In DNA, the CDR3 is TGTGCCAGCAGCTTATCGAAGGGGACGAGAAGCACCATATATTTT. Protein product: CASSLSKGTRSTIYF.

The J gene is TRBJ2-7, the V gene TRBV15, with 7 bases identical to TRBD1. The V segment lost 5 bases and the J segment 4 bases; nucleotides outside the gene matches: 8. The length of the CDR3 is 14 residues. Germline V gene data show CDR1 as LNHNV and CDR2 as YYDKDF (reference sequence). Here the CDR3 reads CATSHNRGGYEQYF. The CDR3 nucleotides are TGTGCCACCAGCCATAACAGGGGCGGGTACGAGCAGTACTTC.

J is TRBJ1-2 and V is TRBV24-1, with 10 bases that match TRBD1. V was pared by 7 bases and J by 4 bases, with 11 bases of the junction left unmatched. CDR3 length equals 16 residues. Per germline, CDR1 KGHDR and CDR2 SFDVKD. The CDR3 region has the DNA TGTGCCACCAGCAGCTCCGAGGGACAGGGGAGCTATGGCTACACCTTC. Translated, it gives CATSSSEGQGSYGYTF.

The chain employs TRBV7-9 and TRBJ2-4, with TRBD2 matching over 10 bases. V shed 1 base, J shed 0 bases, and the junction held 9 bases outside the gene matches. CDR1 SEHNR and CDR2 FQNEAQ come from the germline V gene (reference sequence). The CDR3 loop spans 19 amino acids. CDR3 sequence (DNA): TGTGCCAGCAGCTTAGGGTGGCTAGCGGGAGCTGGAGCCAAAAACATTCAGTACTTC. Its translation: CASSLGWLAGAGAKNIQYF.

This clonotype was seen a few times. This rearrangement joins TRBV30 to TRBJ1-5; D gene ambiguous. CDR3 length: 13 residues. V was clipped by 1 base and J by 1 base, with 5 bases between them. CDR1 is GTSNPN, CDR2 SVGIG, per germline (reference sequence). The CDR3 DNA reads TGTGCCTGGAGTGGCCAAAGCAATCAGCCCCAGCATTTT. It is translated as CAWSGQSNQPQHF.

This chain connects TRBV10-3 to TRBJ2-5; the match to TRBD1 covers 7 bases. The germline V gene has CDR1 ENHRY and CDR2 SYGVKD. With V trimmed by 6 bases and J by 4 bases, 14 bases remained unmatched. The CDR3 contains 16 residues. Here the CDR3 DNA reads TGTGCCATCAGAGAACCCACAGGGGCAGGGGGAGAGACCCAGTACTTC. Its protein product is CAIREPTGAGGETQYF.

The chain combines TRBV19 with TRBJ1-3; the match to TRBD1 covers 9 bases. Germline CDR1 LNHDA, CDR2 SQIVND (reference sequence). The CDR3 runs to 13 residues. The junction had 5 bases not matched to a gene; V was cut back by 7 bases and J by 7 bases. The CDR3 protein is CASITGGGNTIYF. The DNA of the CDR3 is TGTGCCAGTATTACAGGGGGCGGGAACACCATATATTTT.

This clonotype was seen more than once but under ten times. The chain uses TRBV2 and TRBJ2-7; the D gene could be TRBD1 or TRBD2 (5 bases each). The germline V gene encodes CDR1 SNHLY and CDR2 FYNNEI. The CDR3 totals 12 residues. The chain's CDR3 is CARPGTRYEQYF. CDR3 DNA: TGTGCTAGGCCCGGGACCCGCTACGAGCAGTACTTC.

The J gene is TRBJ1-1, the V gene TRBV24-1; 7 bases map to TRBD1. CDR1 is KGHDR and CDR2 is SFDVKD in the germline V gene. V was clipped by 3 bases and J by 4 bases; unmatched bases: 4. The length of the CDR3 is 14 residues. CDR3 amino acids: CATSDPTGATEAFF. The CDR3 DNA follows: TGTGCCACCAGTGATCCAACAGGGGCCACTGAAGCTTTCTTT.

This sequence joins TRBV4-2 and TRBJ2-2, with TRBD2 identical over 14 bases. The CDR3 is made up of 18 amino acids. Germline assignment: CDR1 LGHNA and CDR2 YNFKEQ. J gave up 9 bases and V 3 bases, and 12 bases lay outside the gene matches. CDR3 in amino acids: CASSQGLAGVGGTRELFF. For the CDR3, the DNA is TGTGCCAGCAGCCAGGGACTAGCGGGAGTAGGAGGGACCCGGGAGCTGTTTTTT.

V usage is TRBV20-1 and J usage is TRBJ1-4; maybe TRBD1 (5 bases). Trimming left V 4 bases short and J 7 bases short, with 13 bases between. Germline CDR1 DFQATT, CDR2 SNEGSKA (reference sequence). The CDR3 length is 13 residues. CDR3 sequence reads: CSAIDQGSEKLFF. DNA for the CDR3: TGCAGTGCTATCGACCAGGGAAGTGAAAAACTGTTTTTT.

The V and J genes are TRBV15 and TRBJ1-2; TRBD1 might be the D (6 bases). Germline loops: CDR1 LNHNV, CDR2 YYDKDF (reference sequence). The length of the CDR3 is 15 residues. V shed 3 bases and J shed 4 bases, with 15 bases lying between them. CDR3 nucleotides: TGTGCCACCAGCAGCTTAGTAGGGGGTTCCTATGGCTACACCTTC. It specifies CATSSLVGGSYGYTF.

The V call is TRBV29-1, the J call TRBJ2-2, with D possibly called TRBD1 or TRBD2 (7 bases each). V gave up 5 bases and J gave up 7 bases, with 14 bases separating them. Germline CDR1 and CDR2: SQVTM and ANQGSEA. The CDR3 is made up of 13 amino acids. The CDR3 DNA sequence: TGCAGCGTTAGGGCAGGGGGGGACGGGGAGCTGTTTTTT. Translation: CSVRAGGDGELFF.

This chain joins TRBV12-3 or TRBV12-4 and TRBJ2-7; TRBD1 is a possible D gene (6 bases). The CDR3 length is 16 residues. V lost 6 bases to trimming and J lost 2 bases, with 20 bases between them. CDR3 bases: TGTGCCAGCAGGAGGAATACCGGGACAAGGACCTACGAGCAGTACTTC. This sequence encodes CASRRNTGTRTYEQYF.

This clonotype was detected only a few times. The chain is built from TRBV12-3 or TRBV12-4 and TRBJ2-7; 8 bases are shared with TRBD1. The trim removed 5 bases at V and 6 bases at J, leaving 6 bases unmatched. The CDR3 sequence is 13 residues long. CDR3 loop: CASSGRGLGEQYF. The CDR3 DNA follows: TGTGCCAGCAGTGGCAGGGGGCTTGGCGAGCAGTACTTC.